The rows below give T cell receptor beta chains drawn from one sample of a study of blood T cell repertoires in COVID-19. This table comes from immunoSEQ multiplex PCR, and its TCRdb copy is limited to in-frame clones, with some not included. The table includes 300,000 to 400,000 clones, around 90% detected once. Sequencing input: peripheral blood. The receptors shown here come from a woman under 30 who had recovered from COVID-19. Both conserved end residues are part of each CDR3. A D gene is named only where the DNA matches it firmly. Clone size, where shown, is once, few, many, or a class for clones that have expanded.

TGTGCCACCAGTGACCGAACAGGGGGCAACACTGAAGCTTTCTTT | CATSDRTGGNTEAFF | TRBJ1-1 | NA | TRBD1 | TRBV24-1
TGTGCCAGCAGTTTAAAAGGATCGGACAGGGGGGCGTATGGCTACACCTTC | CASSLKGSDRGAYGYTF | TRBJ1-2 | NA | TRBD1 | TRBV27
TGTGCCAGCAGCTCAACAGGGAACTATGGCTACACCTTC | CASSSTGNYGYTF | TRBJ1-2 | NA | NA | TRBV28
TGTGCCAGCAGCTCGCCATCCGGGACTAGCCGGAGTCCCGGGGAGCTGTTTTTT | CASSSPSGTSRSPGELFF | TRBJ2-2 | few | TRBD2 | TRBV7-9
TGTGCCAGTAGTATAGCGGGACAGGGGTTTGGAAACACCATATATTTT | CASSIAGQGFGNTIYF | TRBJ1-3 | NA | TRBD1 | TRBV19
TGTGCCATCAGTGGGGCTAGCGGGGGGTACAATGAGCAGTTCTTC | CAISGASGGYNEQFF | TRBJ2-1 | once | TRBD2 | TRBV10-3
TGTGCCAGCAGCTTAGATCTGAGAGGGGGGGCCGGGGAGCTGTTTTTT | CASSLDLRGGAGELFF | TRBJ2-2 | NA | NA | TRBV11-2
TGTGCCAGCAGATTGACGGGGAATCAGCCCCAGCATTTT | CASRLTGNQPQHF | TRBJ1-5 | NA | NA | TRBV6-5
TGTGCCAGCAGTCCCTTAAGATTCCGGGATGGCTACACCTTC | CASSPLRFRDGYTF | TRBJ1-2 | NA | NA | TRBV25-1
TGTGCCAGCAGTGAAGGACCTGGCGGCCCCCTCCACTTT | CASSEGPGGPLHF | TRBJ1-6 | NA | NA | TRBV6-1
TGCGCCAGCAGCCAAGTAGGACAGGGGCTGAACACTGAAGCTTTCTTT | CASSQVGQGLNTEAFF | TRBJ1-1 | NA | TRBD1 | TRBV4-3
TGTGCCATCAGTGAGGGGACAGGGGGCGCCGAGGGCAATCAGCCCCAGCATTTT | CAISEGTGGAEGNQPQHF | TRBJ1-5 | NA | TRBD1 | TRBV10-3
TGCGCCAGCAGCGCCGGAGGGCCCGACTCTGGAAACACCATATATTTT | CASSAGGPDSGNTIYF | TRBJ1-3 | NA | NA | TRBV4-1
TGTGCCAGCAGTCGAACAGGGGAAGGAAACACCATATATTTT | CASSRTGEGNTIYF | TRBJ1-3 | NA | TRBD1 | TRBV28
TGTGCCAGCAGCCACCGGGACAGGGGCGGGGATGGCTACACCTTC | CASSHRDRGGDGYTF | TRBJ1-2 | NA | TRBD1 | TRBV11-3
TGTGCCAGCAGTGAAGCGGGGGGCTATGGCTACACCTTC | CASSEAGGYGYTF | TRBJ1-2 | NA | NA | TRBV6-1
TGTGCCAGCAGCTCTCCCCGGGGAGGGGTGGGCACTGAAGCTTTCTTT | CASSSPRGGVGTEAFF | TRBJ1-1 | NA | NA | TRBV7-9
TGTGCCAGCAGCTTAGCCTACAGGACTGAAGCTTTCTTT | CASSLAYRTEAFF | TRBJ1-1 | NA | NA | TRBV11-2
TGTGCCACCAGCAGACCGGACAGGGGGGACACCGGGGAGCTGTTTTTT | CATSRPDRGDTGELFF | TRBJ2-2 | NA | TRBD1 | TRBV15
TGTGCCAGCAGCCCCGGGACTAGCGGGAGAGGTAGGGAGACCCAGTACTTC | CASSPGTSGRGRETQYF | TRBJ2-5 | NA | TRBD2 | TRBV9
TGTGCCAGTAGTACGCCGGGGGTAACAGATACGCAGTATTTT | CASSTPGVTDTQYF | TRBJ2-3 | NA | NA | TRBV19
TGTGCCACCCATACAGGGAACAATTCACCCCTCCACTTT | CATHTGNNSPLHF | TRBJ1-6 | NA | NA | TRBV3-1/TRBV3-2
TGTGCCAGCAGTCGGCCAGCGGGAGAGAATGAGCAGTTCTTC | CASSRPAGENEQFF | TRBJ2-1 | NA | TRBD2 | TRBV27
TGTGCCAGCAGCTTGGTTACTAGCGGGAGAGGTGGCAAAAACATTCAGTACTTC | CASSLVTSGRGGKNIQYF | TRBJ2-4 | NA | TRBD2 | TRBV5-4
TGTGCCAGCAGTTTTAGGAGGAACACTGAAGCTTTCTTT | CASSFRRNTEAFF | TRBJ1-1 | once | NA | TRBV12-3/TRBV12-4
TGTGCCAGCAACCCTCGGGAGGGGACCCAGTACTTC | CASNPREGTQYF | TRBJ2-5 | NA | TRBD2 | TRBV6-5
TGTGCCTGGACTGCGACCGGGAATCAGCCCCAGCATTTT | CAWTATGNQPQHF | TRBJ1-5 | NA | NA | TRBV30
TGTGCCTGGATGGGACTAGCGGGAGAAGACGGCCACAATGAGCAGTTCTTC | CAWMGLAGEDGHNEQFF | TRBJ2-1 | NA | TRBD2 | TRBV30
TGTGCCAGCAGCACAGGGGTGAACACAGATACGCAGTATTTT | CASSTGVNTDTQYF | TRBJ2-3 | NA | TRBD1 | TRBV25-1
TGTGCCAGCAGCCAGGGGGTAACGCGAGATGAAAAACTGTTTTTT | CASSQGVTRDEKLFF | TRBJ1-4 | NA | TRBD1 | TRBV7-6
TGTGCCAGCAGTGCATGGGACAGGGAAACAGATACGCAGTATTTT | CASSAWDRETDTQYF | TRBJ2-3 | NA | TRBD1 | TRBV6-2/TRBV6-3
TGTGCCATCAGTGAGCCGGGAGATAGCAATCAGCCCCAGCATTTT | CAISEPGDSNQPQHF | TRBJ1-5 | NA | NA | TRBV10-3
TGTGCCAGCAGCCTGGACAGGGGAGGTCGCAATGAGCAGTTCTTC | CASSLDRGGRNEQFF | TRBJ2-1 | NA | TRBD1 | TRBV7-2
TGTGCCAGCAGCTTAGACAGGGTGGGTACTGAAGCTTTCTTT | CASSLDRVGTEAFF | TRBJ1-1 | NA | NA | TRBV11-2
TGTGCCAGCAGCAATATCCGGGGGGGGACTAGGGAGCTTGATGAGCAGTTCTTC | CASSNIRGGTRELDEQFF | TRBJ2-1 | NA | TRBD2 | TRBV7-2
TGCGCCAGCAGCCACGCGCAGAACACCGGGGAGCTGTTTTTT | CASSHAQNTGELFF | TRBJ2-2 | NA | NA | TRBV4-3
TGTGCCTGGCGACGACTAGCGGGGATGCCGTCGGCGCAGTATTTT | CAWRRLAGMPSAQYF | TRBJ2-3 | once | TRBD2 | TRBV30
TGTGCCAGCAGCGGCGGGACAGCCGAAGCTTTCTTT | CASSGGTAEAFF | TRBJ1-1 | NA | TRBD1 | TRBV5-4
TGTGCCAGCAGCCTCCCTAGCGGGAGACCAGATACGCAGTATTTT | CASSLPSGRPDTQYF | TRBJ2-3 | NA | NA | TRBV21-1
TGCAGCGTTGATGCGACAGGGACTAACTATGGCTACACCTTC | CSVDATGTNYGYTF | TRBJ1-2 | NA | TRBD1 | TRBV29-1
TGTGCCAGCAGTTCAGGGGAAAGAGTCTATGGCTACACCTTC | CASSSGERVYGYTF | TRBJ1-2 | NA | NA | TRBV6-5
TGTGCCACCAGTCAGGGGGCAAGTCATGGCTACACCTTC | CATSQGASHGYTF | TRBJ1-2 | NA | TRBD1 | TRBV24-1
TGTGCCAGCAGCAGACGACTAGCGGGAGATAAATCAGATACGCAGTATTTT | CASSRRLAGDKSDTQYF | TRBJ2-3 | NA | TRBD2 | TRBV11-3
TGCGCCAGCAGCCCTGCGGGGACCCACCGCGGGGAGCAGTTCTTC | CASSPAGTHRGEQFF | TRBJ2-1 | NA | NA | TRBV4-1
TGCAGCGTTGCCGGGAGCTCTGGAAACACCATATATTTT | CSVAGSSGNTIYF | TRBJ1-3 | NA | NA | TRBV29-1
TGTGCCAGCTCTCAGGGGGGCACTGAAGCTTTCTTT | CASSQGGTEAFF | TRBJ1-1 | NA | TRBD1 | TRBV18
TGTGCCAGCAGCCCGGGACAGGGTACCTACAATGAGCAGTTCTTC | CASSPGQGTYNEQFF | TRBJ2-1 | NA | TRBD1 | TRBV9
TGTGCCAGCAGCCCCGGACAGGGGAGGACTGAAGCTTTCTTT | CASSPGQGRTEAFF | TRBJ1-1 | NA | TRBD1 | TRBV11-2
TGCGCCAGCAGCCAAGATCCGGCTTTGAGGCAGGGGAACACCGGGGAGCTGTTTTTT | CASSQDPALRQGNTGELFF | TRBJ2-2 | NA | NA | TRBV4-1
TGTGCCAGCACCGTAACAGGGGATACCGGGGAGCTGTTTTTT | CASTVTGDTGELFF | TRBJ2-2 | NA | TRBD1 | TRBV6-5
TGTGCCAGCAGTTTAGGACAGTCCTATGGCTACACCTTC | CASSLGQSYGYTF | TRBJ1-2 | NA | NA | TRBV28
TGTGCCAGCAGCCAAACAGGGACCGTTAGCAATCAGCCCCAGCATTTT | CASSQTGTVSNQPQHF | TRBJ1-5 | NA | NA | TRBV3-1/TRBV3-2
TGTGCCAGCAGCTTGGACAGGAACTATGGCTACACCTTC | CASSLDRNYGYTF | TRBJ1-2 | NA | NA | TRBV5-5
TGTGCCAGCAGTGGCCACATGTCCACAGATACGCAGTATTTT | CASSGHMSTDTQYF | TRBJ2-3 | NA | NA | TRBV2
TGTGCCAGCAGCCCGGCCGCGAGAGGAGCCTATAATTCACCCCTCCACTTT | CASSPAARGAYNSPLHF | TRBJ1-6 | NA | NA | TRBV5-5